This T cell receptor (beta chain) derives from a study of blood T cell repertoires in COVID-19. Turning to the study itself: Donors in the United States, Italy and Spain gave samples during acute or convalescent COVID-19.

This clone was counted only a few times. Measured with immunoSEQ multiplex PCR; TCRdb has only the in-frame clones, and not every one. Here the sample spans hundreds of thousands of clones, more than 75% being singletons. Cohort placement rested on clinical history that participants reported themselves. Source material: PBMCs or T cells enriched from blood (not recorded which). This TCR came from a man between 60 and 75 years old who had recovered from COVID-19.

The CDR3 here is CASSEQPGDRTYF. DNA of the CDR3: TGTGCCAGCAGTGAACAGCCGGGAGACCGCACGTACTTC. V gene TRBV2 combines with J gene TRBJ2-7, with D possibly being TRBD2 (6 bases). The germline V gene encodes CDR1 SNHLY and CDR2 FYNNEI. V shed 2 bases and J shed 12 bases, with 17 bases lying between them. CDR3 length equals 13 residues.